What follows are 2 T cell receptor beta chains derived from one specimen sequenced in a study of T cell repertoires in cytomegalovirus infection. TCRdb analysed the reads with MiXCR anew, one entry per CDR3 protein. The sample holds 900,000 to 950,000 distinct CDR3 sequences; around 31% are singletons and the top ten take around 15%. Their target antigens are unknown. Source: cultured CD8+ T cells from PBMCs, taken from culture after CMV antigen stimulation. All receptors come from a human donor in good health (CMV status not recorded). Some clones in this sample may be carry-over from other donors' samples.

V usage is TRBV2 and J usage is TRBJ2-1; 7 nucleotides agree with TRBD1. Trimming cost V 0 bases and J 2 bases; bases outside gene matches: 4. Germline loops: CDR1 SNHLY, CDR2 FYNNEI. This CDR3 is 16 amino acids long. CDR3 region: CASSEARDSPYNEQFF. CDR3 nucleotides: TGTGCCAGCAGTGAAGCGAGGGACAGCCCCTACAATGAGCAGTTCTTC.

V is TRBV12-3 or TRBV12-4 and J is TRBJ2-3, with 8 nucleotides matching TRBD1. The CDR3 loop spans 15 amino acids. The V and J ends lost 7 bases and 4 bases, in that order; junction bases with no gene match: 10. CDR3 coding DNA: TGTGCCAGCAAAAACACAGGGGGAGTAGCAGATACGCAGTATTTT. It specifies CASKNTGGVADTQYF.